One and the same sample provided the 24 T cell receptor beta chains below, sequenced in a study of metastatic and nonmetastatic thyroid tumors. TCRdb re-called the PCR reads via MiXCR. The sample has approximately 79,000 clones, approximately 9% seen once. None of the patients had undergone any treatment ahead of thyroid surgery. The source material was blood. The receptors derive from a female donor with papillary thyroid cancer or a benign thyroid nodule (not recorded which). Some clones in this sample may be carry-over from other donors' samples.

This clone was counted many times. The V gene is TRBV6-1, the J gene TRBJ2-3; 8 positions match TRBD2. Germline loops: CDR1 MNHNS, CDR2 SASEGT. The CDR3 consists of 13 residues. V was pared by 10 bases and J by 2 bases, with 5 bases of the junction left unmatched. CDR3 sequence reads: CATGRGDTDTQYF. DNA of the CDR3: TGTGCCACGGGGCGGGGGGACACAGATACGCAGTATTTT.

This clone was seen a few times. The gene calls are TRBV20-1 and TRBJ2-7; 7 nucleotides line up with TRBD1. Germline CDR1 and CDR2: DFQATT and SNEGSKA (reference sequence). The CDR3 runs to 13 residues. V lost 1 base and J lost 3; bases outside the gene matches: 3. CDR3 in DNA: TGCAGTGCTAGAGGACAGGGATTCTACGAGCAGTACTTC. The encoded protein is CSARGQGFYEQYF.

This clone was seen ten or more times. The V gene is TRBV5-4, the J gene TRBJ2-1; D not resolved. Trimming pared 1 base from V and 4 bases from J, leaving 12 bases between. Germline CDR1 SGHNT, CDR2 YYREEE (reference sequence). The CDR3 contains 15 residues. This chain's CDR3 is CASSLRATRYNEQFF. CDR3 DNA sequence: TGTGCCAGCAGCTTGCGGGCTACGAGGTACAATGAGCAGTTCTTC. Looking up the rest from reference TRBV5-4 and TRBJ2-1 gives the full variable domain: ETGVTQSPTHLIKTRGQQVTLRCSSQSGHNTVSWYQQALGQGPQFIFQYYREEENGRGNFPPRFSGLQFPNYSSELNVNALELDDSALYLCASSLRATRYNEQFFGPGTRLTVL.

This clone was seen repeatedly, ten times or more. In DNA form, the CDR3 reads TGTGCCACCAGCAGAGATGCCTCGCTAGCGGGGGGGCGGGAGACCCAGTACTTC. It specifies CATSRDASLAGGRETQYF. This chain links TRBV15 with TRBJ2-5; 12 positions match TRBD2. This CDR3 spans 18 amino acids. Per the germline V gene, CDR1 is LNHNV and CDR2 is YYDKDF (reference sequence). The junction had 10 bases not matched to a gene; V was cut back by 0 bases and J by 5 bases.

This clone was seen more than once but under ten times. This chain joins TRBV6-1 and TRBJ2-7; tentatively, D is TRBD1 (6 bases). The germline gives CDR1 MNHNS, CDR2 SASEGT. V lost 1 base to trimming and J lost 11 bases, with 9 bases between them. This CDR3 is built from 11 residues. The CDR3 DNA follows: TGTGCCAGCAGTGAAGGGGACACAGAGTACTTC. This translates into CASSEGDTEYF.

This clone has a count of ten or more. The chain combines TRBV7-9 with TRBJ1-2, with TRBD1 as a possible D gene (6 bases). Trimming removed 2 bases at V and 2 bases at J, with 9 bases between. Germline CDR1 reads SEHNR; CDR2 reads FQNEAQ (reference sequence). The CDR3 extends over 14 amino acids. Written as DNA, the CDR3 is TGTGCCAGCAGCTTAACCCAGGGGAACTATGGCTACACCTTC. It encodes CASSLTQGNYGYTF.

This clone came up a few times. The chain couples TRBV30 to TRBJ1-1; D remains ambiguous. This CDR3 is 11 amino acids long. V lost 2 bases to trimming and J lost 7 bases, with 8 bases between them. Germline-derived CDR1 and CDR2 are GTSNPN and SVGIG (reference sequence). CDR3 protein: CAWSFPGEAFF. In DNA, the CDR3 is TGTGCCTGGAGTTTTCCGGGTGAAGCTTTCTTT.

This clone has a handful of counts. V usage is TRBV3-1 and J usage is TRBJ1-2, with D tentatively TRBD1 (5 bases). V lost 4 bases to trimming and J lost 7 bases, with 19 bases between them. This CDR3 spans 15 amino acids. Germline CDR1 LGHDT, CDR2 YNNKEL (reference sequence). CDR3 amino acids: CASSPKGQTKAGYTF. The CDR3 DNA follows: TGTGCCAGCAGCCCAAAGGGGCAGACAAAAGCTGGCTACACCTTC.

This clone was recorded at least ten times. V usage is TRBV7-2 and J usage is TRBJ2-7, with a possible D match to TRBD1 (6 bases). Germline CDR1 is SGHTA and CDR2 is FQGNSA. The CDR3 has 13 residues. Trimming removed 5 bases at V and 2 bases at J, with 10 bases between. The CDR3 DNA follows: TGTGCCAGCAGCCGGGGACAACCCTACGAGCAGTACTTC. It specifies CASSRGQPYEQYF. Full variable domain (missing parts from reference TRBV7-2 and TRBJ2-7): GAGVSQSPSNKVTEKGKDVELRCDPISGHTALYWYRQSLGQGLEFLIYFQGNSAPDKSGLPSDRFSAERTGGSVSTLTIQRTQQEDSAVYLCASSRGQPYEQYFGPGTRLTVT.

Details on this clone: Given a much more abundant clone one base away, this may be a read error. J is TRBJ1-1 and V is TRBV2; tentatively, D is TRBD1 (6 bases). The CDR3 consists of 14 residues. The ends were cut back, 1 base at V and 4 bases at J, with 10 bases in the middle. Per the germline V gene, CDR1 is SNHLY and CDR2 is FYNNEI. The CDR3 spells CASSEGKGGTEAFF. In DNA, the CDR3 is TGTGCCAGCAGTGAAGGGAAGGGGGGCACTGAAGCTTTCTTT.

This clone was picked up many times. This sequence joins TRBV19 and TRBJ1-2; perhaps TRBD1 as D (5 bases). The CDR3 has 13 amino acids. Germline lookup yields CDR1 LNHDA and CDR2 SQIVND (reference sequence). The V end was cut by 7 bases, the J end by 3 bases, with 12 bases between. CDR3 DNA sequence: TGTGCCAGTACGGGCCAGGGTGACTATGGCTACACCTTC. As protein: CASTGQGDYGYTF.

This clone was detected many times. V and J are TRBV28 and TRBJ1-5, with a tentative D call TRBD1 (6 bases). V lost 4 bases, J lost 4 bases, and 17 bases lay in between. The germline V gene has CDR1 MDHEN and CDR2 SYDVKM. This CDR3 is built from 16 residues. The CDR3 nucleotides read TGTGCCAGCAGTTCGGGGGCGGGGAGAAGGAATCAGCCCCAGCATTTT. Its translation is CASSSGAGRRNQPQHF. Looking up the rest from reference TRBV28 and TRBJ1-5 gives the full variable domain: DVKVTQSSRYLVKRTGEKVFLECVQDMDHENMFWYRQDPGLGLRLIYFSYDVKMKEKGDIPEGYSVSREKKERFSLILESASTNQTSMYLCASSSGAGRRNQPQHFGDGTRLSIL.

Concerning this clone: This sequence may be a read error, since a much larger clone differs from it by one base. Other DNA sequences within the sample encode an identical CDR3. For the CDR3, the DNA is TGCGCCAGCAGCTTTGCGGGACAGGGTGACATTCAGTACTTC. Translating gives CASSFAGQGDIQYF. V and J are TRBV5-1 and TRBJ2-4, with 9 bases that match TRBD1. V shed 2 bases and J 8 bases; nucleotides not matched to a gene: 5. The CDR3 sequence is 14 residues long. Germline lookup yields CDR1 SGHRS and CDR2 YFSETQ.

This clone was seen many times. The chain's CDR3 is CASSPEAGGRETQYF. CDR3 nucleotides: TGTGCCAGCTCACCGGAAGCGGGGGGGCGCGAGACCCAGTACTTC. The V gene is TRBV18, the J gene TRBJ2-5; 10 bases are a match to TRBD2. The CDR3 has 15 amino acids. Germline V lookup: CDR1 KGHSH, CDR2 LQKENI. V was pared by 3 bases and J by 5 bases, with 6 bases of the junction left unmatched.

Of note for this clone: A much larger clone lies one base from this, so it may be a read error. This sample also contains other DNA sequences that code for the same CDR3. V and J are TRBV20-1 and TRBJ2-7; 7 bases are a match to TRBD1. The CDR3 sequence is 15 residues long. Looked up from germline, CDR1 is DFQATT and CDR2 is SNEGSKA (reference sequence). The CDR3 DNA reads as TGCAGCACTAGATCTCCGGGACAGACCTCCTACGAGCAGTACTTC. Amino acids: CSTRSPGQTSYEQYF.

This clone was seen repeatedly, ten times or more. The CDR3 loop reads CSARGSGEREQYF. The CDR3 nucleotides read TGCAGTGCTAGAGGTAGCGGGGAACGCGAGCAGTACTTC. V gene TRBV20-1 combines with J gene TRBJ2-7, with 8 bases aligning to TRBD2. This CDR3 region has 13 residues. Trimming at V came to 1 base and at J to 6 bases, leaving 5 bases not matched to a gene. Germline loops: CDR1 DFQATT, CDR2 SNEGSKA (reference sequence).

In its sample, this clone was seen once. This sequence joins TRBV20-1 and TRBJ2-3, with D perhaps assigned TRBD1 or TRBD2 (5 bases each). This CDR3 has 14 residues. Germline CDR1 reads DFQATT; CDR2 reads SNEGSKA (reference sequence). V shed 4 bases and J shed 2 bases, with 13 bases lying between them. CDR3: CSAIPGRVTDTQYF. CDR3 DNA sequence: TGCAGTGCTATACCGGGGCGCGTCACAGATACGCAGTATTTT.

Ten or more counts support this clone. The rearrangement links TRBV30 to TRBJ1-1; maybe TRBD1 (6 bases). CDR3 length equals 15 residues. Germline V gene sequence: CDR1 GTSNPN, CDR2 SVGIG (reference sequence). The V gene lost 0 bases and the J gene lost 4 bases, with 15 bases spanning the gap. CDR3 in DNA: TGTGCCTGGAGTGTACCGCAGGGGAGGAGCACTGAAGCTTTCTTT. Residues: CAWSVPQGRSTEAFF. The full variable domain, completed using reference TRBV30 and TRBJ1-1, is SQTIHQWPATLVQPVGSPLSLECTVEGTSNPNLYWYRQAAGRGLQLLFYSVGIGQISSEVPQNLSASRPQDRQFILSSKKLLLSDSGFYLCAWSVPQGRSTEAFFGQGTRLTVV.

This clone showed up many times. The chain combines TRBV2 with TRBJ1-6, with D perhaps matching TRBD1 (5 bases). The CDR3 is 17 residues long. Germline CDR1 SNHLY, CDR2 FYNNEI. The germline V and J ends were trimmed by 0 bases and 4 bases, with 13 bases remaining between them. CDR3 amino acids: CASSEATGLGYNSPLHF. The CDR3 DNA reads TGTGCCAGCAGTGAAGCGACGGGGCTCGGGTATAATTCACCCCTCCACTTT. Full variable domain (remainder filled in from reference TRBV2 and TRBJ1-6): EPEVTQTPSHQVTQMGQEVILRCVPISNHLYFYWYRQILGQKVEFLVSFYNNEISEKSEIFDDQFSVERPDGSNFTLKIRSTKLEDSAMYFCASSEATGLGYNSPLHFGNGTRLTVT.

This clone has ten or more counts. The V and J genes are TRBV27 and TRBJ2-1, with 10 bases that match TRBD1. The germline CDR1 and CDR2 sequences are MNHEY and SMNVEV (reference sequence). Unmatched junction bases numbered 3, after V lost 2 bases and J lost 5 bases. CDR3 size: 15 residues. The CDR3: CASSLDRGLNNEQFF. The CDR3, as DNA: TGTGCCAGCAGTTTAGACAGGGGGCTAAACAATGAGCAGTTCTTC.

This clone was observed a handful of times. The sample contains more than one DNA sequence encoding this CDR3. The chain employs TRBV28 and TRBJ2-3; D remains ambiguous. V was shortened by 3 bases and J by 0 bases, with 10 bases between the two germline ends. The CDR3 is 15 residues long. CDR1 and CDR2 (germline): MDHEN, SYDVKM. The CDR3, as DNA: TGTGCCAGCAGTTTCCTGGACCTGAGCACAGATACGCAGTATTTT. It yields the protein CASSFLDLSTDTQYF. The variable domain in full, with the rest retrieved from reference TRBV28 and TRBJ2-3, is DVKVTQSSRYLVKRTGEKVFLECVQDMDHENMFWYRQDPGLGLRLIYFSYDVKMKEKGDIPEGYSVSREKKERFSLILESASTNQTSMYLCASSFLDLSTDTQYFGPGTRLTVL.

This clone was detected ten times or more. J is TRBJ2-3 and V is TRBV7-2; D is perhaps TRBD1 (5 bases). The CDR3 extends over 11 amino acids. Per germline, CDR1 SGHTA and CDR2 FQGNSA. With 6 bases removed from V and 4 bases from J, the gap between germline ends came to 5 bases. CDR3 amino acids: CASRGPDTQYF. DNA for the CDR3: TGTGCCAGCAGGGGGCCAGATACGCAGTATTTT. The variable domain in full, with the rest retrieved from reference TRBV7-2 and TRBJ2-3, is GAGVSQSPSNKVTEKGKDVELRCDPISGHTALYWYRQSLGQGLEFLIYFQGNSAPDKSGLPSDRFSAERTGGSVSTLTIQRTQQEDSAVYLCASRGPDTQYFGPGTRLTVL.

This clone was detected ten times or more. The rearrangement uses TRBV27 and TRBJ2-7, with TRBD1 identical over 7 bases. Germline CDR1 is MNHEY and CDR2 is SMNVEV (reference sequence). This CDR3 comprises 15 residues. After removal of 10 bases from V and 0 bases from J, the junction contained 12 bases not matched to a gene. CDR3 region: CATSQGGYRSYEQYF. The CDR3 nucleotides read TGTGCCACCTCCCAAGGGGGCTATCGCTCCTACGAGCAGTACTTC.

This clone was counted only a few times. This may arise from a read error, as a much more abundant clone is one base away. The rearrangement joins TRBV18 to TRBJ1-6; D gene unclear. Trimming removed 4 bases at V and 8 bases at J, with 15 bases between. The CDR3 contains 15 residues. Germline lookup yields CDR1 KGHSH and CDR2 LQKENI. The CDR3 reads CASSLSGTDDSPLHF. The CDR3 nucleotides read TGTGCCAGCTCACTGTCCGGTACAGATGATTCACCCCTCCACTTT.